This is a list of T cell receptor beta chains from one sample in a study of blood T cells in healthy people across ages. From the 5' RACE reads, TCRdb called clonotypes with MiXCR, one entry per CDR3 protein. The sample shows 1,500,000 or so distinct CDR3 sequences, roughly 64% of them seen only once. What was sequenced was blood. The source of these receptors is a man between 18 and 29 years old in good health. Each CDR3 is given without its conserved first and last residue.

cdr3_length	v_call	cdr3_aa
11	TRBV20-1	SATRQADNEQF
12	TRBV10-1	ASSDPGLPYEQY
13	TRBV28	ASSLGTRGDETQY
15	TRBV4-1	ASSQDETSGGAGTQY
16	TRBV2	ASRRPGQSRLIHGEQY
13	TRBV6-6	ASSYGVAGWNEQY
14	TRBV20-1	SARGSTEDSYNEQF
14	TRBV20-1	SARGGQGASSYEQY
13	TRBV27	ASKTTGDRNSPLH
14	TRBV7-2	ASSSDPLAGAETQY
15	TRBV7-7	ASSEGASLGSTDTQY
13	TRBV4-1	ASSQIVGGGETQY
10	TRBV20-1	SARAPIYEQY
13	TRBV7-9	ASSLALDAGSPLH
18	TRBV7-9	ASSFSLDRGLFTGANVLT
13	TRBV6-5	ASSYQIRGLDGYT
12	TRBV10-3	AISVGPDAYEQY
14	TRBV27	ASSPVAGRAWNEQF
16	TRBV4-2	ASSQEAGAVQSNQPQH
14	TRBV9	ASSDRLAGTADTQY
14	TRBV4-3	ASSQDRPPGYNEQF
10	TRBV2	ASRGQLETQY
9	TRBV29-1	SLGVQETQY
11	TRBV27	ASSSLTRNIQY
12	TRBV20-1	SARDQPGRGTQY
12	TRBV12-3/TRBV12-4	ASRSLVGADTQY
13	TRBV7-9	ASSSQRDWGETQY
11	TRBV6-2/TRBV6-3	ASSDSRDTEAF